This TCR beta chain was obtained from a study of cytomegalovirus exposure and HLA in healthy donors. Vbeta (60) and Jbeta (13) primers were used in the PCR. Produced via immunoSEQ multiplex PCR; TCRdb's table is partial and in-frame only. Here the sample spans 210,000 or so clones, roughly four fifths being singletons. Trimming took 2 bases from V and 1 from J, leaving 12 bases between them. CDR1 is GTSNPN and CDR2 is SVGIG in the germline V gene (reference sequence). This CDR3 spans 15 amino acids. Material for sequencing was PBMCs. This sequence joins TRBV30 and TRBJ1-5; TRBD1 might be the D (5 bases). The TCR comes from a girl aged 5-17 years in good health and CMV-seronegative. CDR3 amino acids: CAWSFRGFSNQPQHF. DNA for the CDR3: TGTGCCTGGAGTTTTAGGGGCTTCAGCAATCAGCCCCAGCATTTT.